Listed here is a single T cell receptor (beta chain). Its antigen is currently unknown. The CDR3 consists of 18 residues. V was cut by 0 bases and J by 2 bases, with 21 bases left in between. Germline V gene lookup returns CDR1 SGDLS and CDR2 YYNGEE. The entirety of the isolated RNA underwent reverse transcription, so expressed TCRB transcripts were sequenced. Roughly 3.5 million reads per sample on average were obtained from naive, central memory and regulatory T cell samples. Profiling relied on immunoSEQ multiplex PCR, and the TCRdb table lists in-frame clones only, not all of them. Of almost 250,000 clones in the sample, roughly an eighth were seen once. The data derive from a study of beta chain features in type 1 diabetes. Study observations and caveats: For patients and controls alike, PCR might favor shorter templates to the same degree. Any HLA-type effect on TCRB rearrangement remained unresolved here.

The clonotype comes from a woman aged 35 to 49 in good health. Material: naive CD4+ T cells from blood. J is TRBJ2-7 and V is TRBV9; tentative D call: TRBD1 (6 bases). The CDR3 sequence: CASSVAGAMGAGPYEQYF. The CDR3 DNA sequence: TGTGCCAGCAGCGTAGCCGGGGCGATGGGGGCAGGCCCCTACGAGCAGTACTTC.